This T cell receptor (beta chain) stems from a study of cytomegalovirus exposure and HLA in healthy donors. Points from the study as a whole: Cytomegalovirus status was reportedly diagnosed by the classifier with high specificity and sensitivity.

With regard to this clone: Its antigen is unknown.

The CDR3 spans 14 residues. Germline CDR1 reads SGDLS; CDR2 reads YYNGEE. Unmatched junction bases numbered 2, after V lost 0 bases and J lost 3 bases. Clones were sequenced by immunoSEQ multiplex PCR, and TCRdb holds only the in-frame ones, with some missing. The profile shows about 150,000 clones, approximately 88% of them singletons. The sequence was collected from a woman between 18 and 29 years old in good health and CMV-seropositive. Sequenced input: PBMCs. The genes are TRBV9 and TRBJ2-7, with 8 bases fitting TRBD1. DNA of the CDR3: TGTGCCAGCAGCGTAGCTACAGGGGGCTACGAGCAGTACTTC. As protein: CASSVATGGYEQYF.